This TCR beta chain was retrieved from a study of beta chain features in type 1 diabetes. Looking at the study overall: Across every sample, 107,917,701 sorted cells were examined in total. Findings and limits, study-wide: PCR, the amplification step, might favor shorter templates, equally in patients and controls. Fewer junction insertions and more nucleotide deletions appeared in type 1 diabetes patients. Moderately but significantly shorter TCRB CDR3s were found in Type 1 diabetes patients in all four CD4+ subsets.

J was trimmed by 1 base and V by 2 bases; bases with no gene match: 8. CDR1 is SEHNR, CDR2 FQNEAQ, per germline (reference sequence). The CDR3 totals 18 residues. Note on this clone: Its matching antigen is unknown.

The isolated RNA, all of it, was reverse transcribed, so expressed TCRB transcripts were what got sequenced. The data were produced by immunoSEQ multiplex PCR, yet TCRdb's version contains in-frame clones alone and is incomplete. The sample contains 130,000 to 150,000 clones, nearly 50% of which appear only once. What was sequenced was Tregs from blood. The sequence derives from a man between 18 and 35 years old in good health. This sequence joins TRBV7-9 and TRBJ2-3, with 11 bases aligning to TRBD2. CDR3 loop: CASSLYVAGGPGTDTQYF. The CDR3, as DNA: TGTGCCAGCAGCTTATACGTAGCGGGAGGGCCTGGCACAGATACGCAGTATTTT.